This passage covers 2 T cell receptor beta chains from one sample sequenced in a study of OX40 agonist ivuxolimab in advanced cancers. Assay used: immunoSEQ multiplex PCR; TCRdb lists only in-frame clones, some missing. The sample records around 140,000 clones, 90% to 95% being singletons. This specimen consisted of CD4+ or CD8+ T cells sorted from blood, obtained in a trial of the OX40 agonist ivuxolimab. All receptors come from an adult with an advanced solid tumor such as melanoma, head and neck, liver or kidney cancer.

This chain uses TRBV19 with TRBJ1-1; possibly TRBD1 for D (5 bases). V shed 0 bases and J shed 7 bases, with 9 bases lying between them. This CDR3 comprises 13 residues. Germline V CDR1 and CDR2: LNHDA, SQIVND (reference sequence). As DNA, the CDR3 is TGTGCCAGTAGTATAGATCGGGGGGGTGAAGCTTTCTTT. Protein product: CASSIDRGGEAFF.

V is TRBV6-6 and J is TRBJ2-1; 15 bases agree with TRBD2. The CDR3 is 16 amino acids. Germline-derived CDR1 and CDR2 are MNHNY and SVGAGI (reference sequence). Trimming removed 4 bases from V and 4 bases from J; junction bases left unmatched: 2. The CDR3, as DNA: TGTGCCAGCAGTTCCGGACTAGCGGGAGGGTACAATGAGCAGTTCTTC. The encoded protein is CASSSGLAGGYNEQFF.